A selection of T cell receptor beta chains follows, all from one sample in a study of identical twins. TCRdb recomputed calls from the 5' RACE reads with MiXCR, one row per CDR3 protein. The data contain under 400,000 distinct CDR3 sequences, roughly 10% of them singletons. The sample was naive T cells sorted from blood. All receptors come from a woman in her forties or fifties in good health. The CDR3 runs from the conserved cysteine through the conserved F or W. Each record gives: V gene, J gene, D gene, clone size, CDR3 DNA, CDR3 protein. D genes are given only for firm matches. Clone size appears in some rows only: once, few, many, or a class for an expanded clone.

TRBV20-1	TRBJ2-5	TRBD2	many	TGCAGTGCTAGTGCGCTAGCGGGAGTAGAGACCCAGTACTTC	CSASALAGVETQYF
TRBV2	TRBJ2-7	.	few	TGTGCCAGCAGTGAAGCACGGCCGCCGTACTTC	CASSEARPPYF
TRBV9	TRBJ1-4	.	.	TGTGCCAGCAGCGCGGGGTCAAGGGAAAAACTGTTTTTT	CASSAGSREKLFF
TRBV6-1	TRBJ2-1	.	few	TGTGCCAGCAGTCACAAGGGGAATGAGCAGTTCTTC	CASSHKGNEQFF
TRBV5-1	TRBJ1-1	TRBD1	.	TGCGCCAGCAGCTCGCCCATCGGGACAGGACCGGGCGGGGACACTGAAGCTTTCTTT	CASSSPIGTGPGGDTEAFF
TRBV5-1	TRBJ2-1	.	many	TGCGCCAGCAGCTTGGAACCATACAATGAGCAGTTCTTC	CASSLEPYNEQFF
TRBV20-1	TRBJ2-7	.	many	TGCAGTGCTAGAGATAGTTCCTACGAGCAGTACTTC	CSARDSSYEQYF
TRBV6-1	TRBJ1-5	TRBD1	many	TGTGCCAGCAGTGTTGACAGGGGGGTTCAGCCCCAGCATTTT	CASSVDRGVQPQHF
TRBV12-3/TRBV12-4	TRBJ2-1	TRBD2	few	TGTGCCAGCAGTTTAAGCGGGAGCCAAAATGAGCAGTTCTTC	CASSLSGSQNEQFF
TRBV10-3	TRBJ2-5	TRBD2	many	TGTGCCATCAGTCGATTAGCGGGAGAGACCCAGTACTTC	CAISRLAGETQYF
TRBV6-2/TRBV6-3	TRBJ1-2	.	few	TGTGCCAGCAGTCCACAACCGACAGCTGGATCTGGCTACACCTTC	CASSPQPTAGSGYTF
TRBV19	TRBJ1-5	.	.	TGTGCCAGCCCTAACCCGACAGCTTATAGCAATCAGCCCCAGCATTTT	CASPNPTAYSNQPQHF
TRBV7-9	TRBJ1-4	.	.	TGTGCCAGCAGCTTAACTGGGACCGAGGAGGAAAAACTGTTTTTT	CASSLTGTEEEKLFF
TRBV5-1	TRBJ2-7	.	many	TGCGCCAGCAGCTTGGGCCTCATTTACGAGCAGTACTTC	CASSLGLIYEQYF
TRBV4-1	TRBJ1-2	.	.	TGCGCCAGCAGCCAAGTGGCCAGTAACTATGGCTACACCTTC	CASSQVASNYGYTF
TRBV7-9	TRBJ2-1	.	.	TGTGCCAGCAGCTTCGGGAGAAGCAATGAGCAGTTCTTC	CASSFGRSNEQFF
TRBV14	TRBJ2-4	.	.	TGTGCCAGCAGAGGGGGGGAAAACATTCAGTACTTC	CASRGGENIQYF
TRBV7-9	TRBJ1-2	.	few	TGTGCCAGCAGCTTAGGTCGGGACCATGGCTACACCTTC	CASSLGRDHGYTF
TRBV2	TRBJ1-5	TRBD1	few	TGTGCCAGCGGGACAGGGATTAATCAGCCCCAGCATTTT	CASGTGINQPQHF
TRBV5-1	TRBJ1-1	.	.	TGCGCCAGCAGCCACATCACGAGTCGACATTTGAACACTGAAGCTTTCTTT	CASSHITSRHLNTEAFF
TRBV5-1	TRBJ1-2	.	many	TGCGCCAGCAGCTTGGAAGACCCCACCTATGGCTACACCTTC	CASSLEDPTYGYTF
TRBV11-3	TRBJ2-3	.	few	TGTGCCAGCAGCCAAGGGGAGAAGCGGACTACAGATACGCAGTATTTT	CASSQGEKRTTDTQYF
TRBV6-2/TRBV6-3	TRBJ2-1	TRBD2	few	TGTGCCAGCAGTGACGGCACTAGCGGGAGGGGGTCCTACAATGAGCAGTTCTTC	CASSDGTSGRGSYNEQFF
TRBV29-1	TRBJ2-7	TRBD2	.	TGCAGCGTTATAGCGGGAGGTCCCTACGAGCGGTACTTC	CSVIAGGPYERYF
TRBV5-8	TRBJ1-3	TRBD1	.	TGTGCCAGCAGCTCGGACAGGACGAGCTCTGGAAACACCATATATTTT	CASSSDRTSSGNTIYF